One sample yielded the 5 T cell receptor beta chains listed below, sequenced in a study of blood T cell repertoires in COVID-19 (dated by TCRdb to about 2020). The method was the immunoSEQ multiplex PCR assay. This immuneACCESS table, as held by TCRdb, lists in-frame sequences with V and J called but not all clones. Of the missing ones, under half trace to an unresolved V gene in checked studies; the others have no known cause. The sample table holds some 390,000 clones, of which around 86% were seen once. The ten top clones hold about 3% of the sample. Sequenced sample: peripheral blood. These receptor sequences come from a human donor in a cohort sampled during active COVID-19.

The rearrangement joins TRBV7-8 to TRBJ2-3; 7 nucleotides agree with TRBD1. Trimming took 1 base from V and 2 from J; bases not matched to a gene: 6. The CDR3 is made up of 16 amino acids. In germline, CDR1 is SGHVS, CDR2 FQNEAQ. The CDR3, as DNA: TGTGCCAGCAGCTTAGTGACAGGGCGACACACAGATACGCAGTATTTT. Encoded protein: CASSLVTGRHTDTQYF.

This chain connects TRBV20-1 to TRBJ2-7; 11 positions agree with TRBD2. Germline CDR1 and CDR2: DFQATT and SNEGSKA (reference sequence). Trimming at V came to 4 bases and at J to 0 bases, leaving 11 bases not matched to a gene. There are 17 residues in the CDR3. CDR3 sequence reads: CSANDPLAGGSSYEQYF. Written as DNA, the CDR3 is TGCAGTGCTAATGACCCTCTAGCGGGGGGCAGCTCCTACGAGCAGTACTTC.

This chain links TRBV19 with TRBJ2-4; 7 bases match TRBD2. In germline, CDR1 is LNHDA, CDR2 SQIVND (reference sequence). The V segment lost 4 bases and the J segment 3 bases; nucleotides outside the gene matches: 6. This CDR3 comprises 15 residues. The CDR3: CASSSGGGGKNIQYF. CDR3 nucleotide sequence: TGTGCCAGTAGTAGTGGCGGCGGGGGCAAAAACATTCAGTACTTC.

The chain carries TRBV7-2 and TRBJ1-1; unclear D gene. Germline V gene lookup returns CDR1 SGHTA and CDR2 FQGNSA. The CDR3 covers 14 residues. V lost 5 bases to trimming and J lost 5 bases, with 15 bases between them. CDR3 amino acids: CASSLQRTGTEAFF. The DNA of the CDR3 is TGTGCCAGCAGCCTCCAACGGACGGGGACTGAAGCTTTCTTT.

The chain couples TRBV15 to TRBJ1-5; possible D gene TRBD1, 6 bases. The CDR3 contains 15 residues. With 0 bases removed from V and 2 bases from J, the gap between germline ends came to 8 bases. Germline V gene lookup returns CDR1 LNHNV and CDR2 YYDKDF (reference sequence). DNA for the CDR3: TGTGCCACCAGCAGAGATAAGGGGGGCAATCAGCCCCAGCATTTT. Translating it yields CATSRDKGGNQPQHF. Supplemented by reference TRBV15 and TRBJ1-5, the full variable domain reads DAMVIQNPRYQVTQFGKPVTLSCSQTLNHNVMYWYQQKSSQAPKLLFHYYDKDFNNEADTPDNFQSRRPNTSFCFLDIRSPGLGDTAMYLCATSRDKGGNQPQHFGDGTRLSIL.